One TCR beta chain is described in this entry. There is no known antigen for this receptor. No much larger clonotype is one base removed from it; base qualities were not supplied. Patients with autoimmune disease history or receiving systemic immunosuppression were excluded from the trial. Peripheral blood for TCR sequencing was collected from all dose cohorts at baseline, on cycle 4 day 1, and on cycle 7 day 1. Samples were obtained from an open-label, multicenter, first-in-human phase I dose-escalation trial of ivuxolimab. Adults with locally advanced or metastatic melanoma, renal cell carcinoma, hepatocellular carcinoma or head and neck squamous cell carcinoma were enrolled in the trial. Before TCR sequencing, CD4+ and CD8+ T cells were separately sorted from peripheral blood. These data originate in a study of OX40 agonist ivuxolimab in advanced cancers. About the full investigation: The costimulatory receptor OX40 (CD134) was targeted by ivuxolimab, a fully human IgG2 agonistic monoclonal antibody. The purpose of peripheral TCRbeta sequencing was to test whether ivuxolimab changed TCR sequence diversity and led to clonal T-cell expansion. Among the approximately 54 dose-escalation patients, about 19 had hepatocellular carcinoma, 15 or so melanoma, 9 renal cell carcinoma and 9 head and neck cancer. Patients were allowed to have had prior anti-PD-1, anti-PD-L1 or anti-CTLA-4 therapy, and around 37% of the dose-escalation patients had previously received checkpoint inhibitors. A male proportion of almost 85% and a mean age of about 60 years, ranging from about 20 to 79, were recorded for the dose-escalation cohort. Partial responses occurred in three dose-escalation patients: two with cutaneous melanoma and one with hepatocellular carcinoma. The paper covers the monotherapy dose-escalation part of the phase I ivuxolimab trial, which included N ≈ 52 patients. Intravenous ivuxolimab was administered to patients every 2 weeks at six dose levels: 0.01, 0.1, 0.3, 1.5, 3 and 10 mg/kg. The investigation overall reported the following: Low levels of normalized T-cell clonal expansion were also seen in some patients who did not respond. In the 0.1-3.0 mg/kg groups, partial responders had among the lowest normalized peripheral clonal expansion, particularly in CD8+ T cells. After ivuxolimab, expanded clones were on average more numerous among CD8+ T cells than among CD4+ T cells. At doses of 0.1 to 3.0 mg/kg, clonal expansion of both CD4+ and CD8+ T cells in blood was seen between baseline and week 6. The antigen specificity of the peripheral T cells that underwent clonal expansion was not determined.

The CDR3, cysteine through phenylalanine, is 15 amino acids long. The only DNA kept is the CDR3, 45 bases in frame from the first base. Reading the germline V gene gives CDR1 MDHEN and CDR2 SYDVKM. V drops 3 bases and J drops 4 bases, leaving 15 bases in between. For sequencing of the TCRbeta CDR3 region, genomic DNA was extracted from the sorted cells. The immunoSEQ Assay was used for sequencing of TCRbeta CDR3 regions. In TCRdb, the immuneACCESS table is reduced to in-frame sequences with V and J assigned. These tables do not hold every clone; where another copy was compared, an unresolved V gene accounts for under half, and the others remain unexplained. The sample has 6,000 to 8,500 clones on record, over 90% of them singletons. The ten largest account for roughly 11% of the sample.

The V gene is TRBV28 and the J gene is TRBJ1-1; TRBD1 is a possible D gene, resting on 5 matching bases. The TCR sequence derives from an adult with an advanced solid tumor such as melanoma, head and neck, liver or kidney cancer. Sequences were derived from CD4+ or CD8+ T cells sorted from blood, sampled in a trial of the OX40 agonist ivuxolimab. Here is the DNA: TGTGCCAGCAGTTTTGGAGGGCAGGGTGGCACTGAAGCTTTCTTT. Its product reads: CASSFGGQGGTEAFF. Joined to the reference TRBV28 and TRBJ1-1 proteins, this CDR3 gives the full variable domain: DVKVTQSSRYLVKRTGEKVFLECVQDMDHENMFWYRQDPGLGLRLIYFSYDVKMKEKGDIPEGYSVSREKKERFSLILESASTNQTSMYLCASSFGGQGGTEAFFGQGTRLTVV.